A single sample is the source of the 25 T cell receptor beta chains below, sequenced in a study of cytomegalovirus exposure and HLA in healthy donors. PCR was performed using 60 Vbeta and 13 Jbeta primers. The table came from immunoSEQ multiplex PCR; TCRdb's copy has only in-frame clones and leaves some out. The sample contains about 180,000 clones, 82% of which appear only once. The sample consisted of PBMCs. The receptors derive from a man in his forties in good health and CMV-seronegative.

The chain is built from TRBV18 and TRBJ2-2, with D maybe TRBD1 (6 bases). There are 15 residues in the CDR3. V lost 1 base and J 6 bases, leaving 12 bases between the germline ends. Per the germline V gene, CDR1 is KGHSH and CDR2 is LQKENI. The CDR3 is CASSPRTGSAGELFF. In nucleotides, the CDR3 is TGTGCCAGCTCACCACGTACAGGGAGCGCCGGGGAGCTGTTTTTT.

For the CDR3, the DNA is TGTGCCAGCCTCCCCAGCGGGGGGGCTCGGGAGACCCAGTACTTC. This gives the protein CASLPSGGARETQYF. J is TRBJ2-5 and V is TRBV6-5, with 10 bases identical to TRBD2. In germline, CDR1 is MNHEY, CDR2 SVGAGI. CDR3 size: 15 residues. With V trimmed by 8 bases and J by 5 bases, 11 bases remained unmatched.

The chain couples TRBV5-6 to TRBJ2-4; TRBD1 matches 7 bases. CDR1 is SGHDT and CDR2 is YYEEEE in the germline V gene. This CDR3 is 14 amino acids long. V lost 4 bases, J lost 3 bases, and 4 bases stayed unmatched. CDR3 coding DNA: TGTGCCAGCAGCCCTCAGGGGGTCAAAAACATTCAGTACTTC. Translating gives CASSPQGVKNIQYF. The whole variable domain, remainder taken from reference TRBV5-6 and TRBJ2-4, is DAGVTQSPTHLIKTRGQQVTLRCSPKSGHDTVSWYQQALGQGPQFIFQYYEEEERQRGNFPDRFSGHQFPNYSSELNVNALLLGDSALYLCASSPQGVKNIQYFGAGTRLSVL.

The J gene is TRBJ2-1, the V gene TRBV7-3; 7 bases match TRBD2. V was pared by 2 bases and J by 3 bases, with 4 bases of the junction left unmatched. CDR3 length: 15 residues. Germline CDR1 and CDR2: SGHTA and FQGTGA. The DNA of the CDR3 is TGTGCCAGCAGCTTAGCGGGAGCGGTCTACAATGAGCAGTTCTTC. The encoded protein is CASSLAGAVYNEQFF.

The chain recombines TRBV30 with TRBJ2-3, with D possibly TRBD1 on 5 matching bases. Germline V gene sequence: CDR1 GTSNPN, CDR2 SVGIG (reference sequence). The CDR3 totals 15 residues. V lost 2 bases and J lost 4, with 16 bases in between. The CDR3 spells CAWSMGLPNADTQYF. DNA of the CDR3: TGTGCCTGGAGTATGGGGCTCCCCAACGCAGATACGCAGTATTTT.

The genes are TRBV7-2 and TRBJ2-1, with 11 bases matching TRBD2. Trimming cost V 1 base and J 5 bases; bases outside gene matches: 7. Germline lookup yields CDR1 SGHTA and CDR2 FQGNSA. The CDR3 runs to 17 residues. CDR3 region: CASSLVSRLAGNNEQFF. The DNA of the CDR3 is TGTGCCAGCAGCTTAGTGTCGAGACTAGCGGGAAACAATGAGCAGTTCTTC. Looking up the rest from reference TRBV7-2 and TRBJ2-1 gives the full variable domain: GAGVSQSPSNKVTEKGKDVELRCDPISGHTALYWYRQSLGQGLEFLIYFQGNSAPDKSGLPSDRFSAERTGGSVSTLTIQRTQQEDSAVYLCASSLVSRLAGNNEQFFGPGTRLTVL.

J is TRBJ1-3 and V is TRBV7-2; TRBD1 is a possible D gene (6 bases). Germline loops: CDR1 SGHTA, CDR2 FQGNSA. Trimming left V 5 bases short and J 2 bases short, with 10 bases between. CDR3 length: 14 residues. Here the CDR3 DNA reads TGTGCCAGCAGCCCGGGGACAACTGGAAACACCATATATTTT. The encoded protein is CASSPGTTGNTIYF.

This clone has a handful of counts. The chain is built from TRBV28 and TRBJ2-5; 7 bases fit TRBD2. The CDR3 covers 14 residues. The V gene's germline CDR1 is MDHEN and CDR2 SYDVKM. With 5 bases clipped from V and 1 base from J, the junction kept 4 bases outside the gene matches. The CDR3 region is CASSASGGQETQYF. The CDR3, as DNA: TGTGCCAGCAGTGCCTCGGGGGGCCAAGAGACCCAGTACTTC.

V is TRBV6-5 and J is TRBJ1-5, with D perhaps TRBD1 (6 bases). Trimming stripped 6 bases from V and 1 base from J, with 10 bases between. CDR1 and CDR2 (germline): MNHEY, SVGAGI. The length of the CDR3 is 14 residues. CDR3 nucleotide sequence: TGTGCCAGCAGACCCCAGGGGAGCAATCAGCCCCAGCATTTT. Amino acids: CASRPQGSNQPQHF.

The chain uses TRBV9 and TRBJ2-5; D is perhaps TRBD2 (5 bases). CDR1 is SGDLS and CDR2 is YYNGEE in the germline V gene. The CDR3 is 17 residues long. V dropped 0 bases and J dropped 0 bases, with 15 bases sitting between them. CDR3 region: CASSVGRAPSNQETQYF. CDR3 in DNA: TGTGCCAGCAGCGTAGGGCGGGCGCCTTCAAACCAAGAGACCCAGTACTTC. The whole variable domain, remainder taken from reference TRBV9 and TRBJ2-5, is DSGVTQTPKHLITATGQRVTLRCSPRSGDLSVYWYQQSLDQGLQFLIQYYNGEERAKGNILERFSAQQFPDLHSELNLSSLELGDSALYFCASSVGRAPSNQETQYFGPGTRLLVL.

This chain connects TRBV6-5 to TRBJ1-1; no clear D gene. Germline V gene data show CDR1 as MNHEY and CDR2 as SVGAGI. The CDR3 extends over 14 amino acids. Deletions cut 7 bases from V and 4 bases from J, with 16 bases between. CDR3 coding DNA: TGTGCCAGCACCTACGGGCGGGGTAGCACTGAAGCTTTCTTT. Protein sequence: CASTYGRGSTEAFF.

This clone was detected a few times. The chain employs TRBV5-1 and TRBJ1-6, with TRBD1 as a possible D gene (5 bases). This CDR3 region has 14 residues. The ends were cut back, 4 bases at V and 7 bases at J, with 12 bases in the middle. Germline V gene data show CDR1 as SGHRS and CDR2 as YFSETQ. The CDR3 DNA reads TGCGCCAGCAGCGTGACGCAGGGAAATTCACCCCTCCACTTT. This sequence encodes CASSVTQGNSPLHF.

This clone appeared a single time. The chain combines TRBV7-6 with TRBJ1-5; maybe TRBD1 (6 bases). This CDR3 spans 18 amino acids. The V end was cut by 1 base, the J end by 8 bases, with 24 bases between. Germline-derived CDR1 and CDR2 are SGHVS and FNYEAQ. CDR3 in DNA: TGTGCCAGCAGCTTAGGGTGGGGAACCGGGGGGCACCGCGAGCCCCAGCATTTT. Translated, it gives CASSLGWGTGGHREPQHF.

This chain joins TRBV25-1 and TRBJ1-4; TRBD1 agrees at 9 bases. V shed 2 bases, J shed 3 bases, and the junction held 4 bases outside the gene matches. The CDR3 totals 16 residues. CDR1 and CDR2 from the germline V gene are MGHDK and SYGVNS. For the CDR3, the DNA is TGTGCCAGCAGTGAAGGGACAGGGCAGGCTAATGAAAAACTGTTTTTT. It codes for CASSEGTGQANEKLFF.

The V call is TRBV5-5, the J call TRBJ2-5; 11 nucleotides line up with TRBD2. The last part of the DNA fits TRBJ2-7 better; the J call may be wrong. Germline V gene sequence: CDR1 SGHKS, CDR2 YYEKEE (reference sequence). The CDR3 length is 16 residues. The DNA for the CDR3 is TGTGCCAGCAGCCCCAGGGTAGCGGGAGGGCCCTACGAGCAGTACTTC. It yields the protein CASSPRVAGGPYEQYF.

The chain has TRBV10-2 and TRBJ2-3, with 9 positions matching TRBD2. This CDR3 spans 13 amino acids. V lost 6 bases to trimming and J lost 5 bases; unmatched junction nucleotides: 3. The germline V gene encodes CDR1 WSHSY and CDR2 SAAADI. CDR3 sequence: CASRDSGGDTQYF. As DNA, the CDR3 is TGCGCCAGCAGAGATAGCGGGGGAGATACGCAGTATTTT.

The V call is TRBV30, the J call TRBJ2-4; 7 bases are a match to TRBD1. Germline values: CDR1 GTSNPN, CDR2 SVGIG (reference sequence). The CDR3 spans 16 residues. V trimming: 4 bases; J trimming: 0 bases; junction bases outside the gene matches: 9. CDR3 DNA sequence: TGTGCCTGGACCGACGACAGGGTTGGAGCCAAAAACATTCAGTACTTC. This gives the protein CAWTDDRVGAKNIQYF.

The chain employs TRBV6-5 and TRBJ2-7, with D unclear. The V gene's germline CDR1 is MNHEY and CDR2 SVGAGI. V was trimmed by 6 bases and J by 0 bases, leaving 12 bases between them. CDR3 size: 14 residues. CDR3: CASRALQSSYEQYF. DNA for the CDR3: TGTGCCAGCAGGGCCCTACAGAGCTCCTACGAGCAGTACTTC.

The genes are TRBV10-3 and TRBJ2-7; 9 bases align to TRBD1. Germline loops: CDR1 ENHRY, CDR2 SYGVKD. The CDR3 extends over 15 amino acids. V lost 0 bases to trimming and J lost 5 bases; unmatched junction nucleotides: 5. CDR3 sequence: CAISESGQGQNEQYF. The CDR3, as DNA: TGTGCCATCAGTGAGTCGGGACAGGGCCAAAACGAGCAGTACTTC.

This rearrangement joins TRBV5-6 to TRBJ1-2; no definite D call. The V end lost 1 base, the J end lost 2 bases, and 9 bases lay between the germline ends. Germline CDR1 is SGHDT and CDR2 is YYEEEE. The CDR3 is made up of 14 amino acids. Written as DNA, the CDR3 is TGTGCCAGCAGCTTGAAGATGAGCAACTATGGCTACACCTTC. Its protein is CASSLKMSNYGYTF.

The chain couples TRBV30 to TRBJ2-3; 9 bases are shared with TRBD2. The CDR3 is 17 residues long. CDR1 and CDR2 from the germline V gene are GTSNPN and SVGIG (reference sequence). The trim removed 3 bases at V and 9 bases at J, leaving 19 bases unmatched. The CDR3 nucleotides are TGTGCCTGGAGCGGGGTTTCTCGGCGGGAGGGCCGAAAAACGCAGTATTTT. Translating gives CAWSGVSRREGRKTQYF.

This chain links TRBV28 with TRBJ1-3; TRBD1 might be the D (5 bases). V was cut by 3 bases and J by 0 bases, with 15 bases left in between. CDR1 and CDR2 from the germline V gene are MDHEN and SYDVKM. The CDR3 totals 17 residues. The CDR3 coding sequence is TGTGCCAGCAGTTTCAGGACATTCATCGACTCTGGAAACACCATATATTTT. The encoded protein is CASSFRTFIDSGNTIYF. Full variable domain (outside the CDR3, taken from reference TRBV28 and TRBJ1-3): DVKVTQSSRYLVKRTGEKVFLECVQDMDHENMFWYRQDPGLGLRLIYFSYDVKMKEKGDIPEGYSVSREKKERFSLILESASTNQTSMYLCASSFRTFIDSGNTIYFGEGSWLTVV.

This chain links TRBV28 with TRBJ1-5; 8 bases fit TRBD1. There are 15 residues in the CDR3. In germline, CDR1 is MDHEN, CDR2 SYDVKM. V lost 5 bases to trimming and J lost 6 bases; unmatched junction nucleotides: 9. The CDR3 protein is CASSPDREYGQPQHF. Here the CDR3 DNA reads TGTGCCAGCAGTCCGGACAGGGAGTACGGTCAGCCCCAGCATTTT.

The chain links TRBV5-1 to TRBJ2-5; TRBD2 matches at 9 bases. V shed 8 bases, J shed 1 base, and the junction held 18 bases outside the gene matches. CDR1 is SGHRS and CDR2 is YFSETQ in the germline V gene. This CDR3 has 18 residues. For the CDR3, the DNA is TGCGCCAGTCAGCAGGGGTCGGGAGCTAGCGGGGCCCAAGAGACCCAGTACTTC. This gives the protein CASQQGSGASGAQETQYF.

V gene TRBV4-1 combines with J gene TRBJ1-6; D gene unclear. Germline V gene data show CDR1 as MGHRA and CDR2 as YSYEKL. V was trimmed by 1 base and J by 14 bases, leaving 18 bases between them. CDR3 length equals 15 residues. The CDR3: CASSQGTQQRGSLHF. The CDR3 DNA reads TGCGCCAGCAGCCAAGGGACCCAACAGCGGGGATCCCTCCACTTT.